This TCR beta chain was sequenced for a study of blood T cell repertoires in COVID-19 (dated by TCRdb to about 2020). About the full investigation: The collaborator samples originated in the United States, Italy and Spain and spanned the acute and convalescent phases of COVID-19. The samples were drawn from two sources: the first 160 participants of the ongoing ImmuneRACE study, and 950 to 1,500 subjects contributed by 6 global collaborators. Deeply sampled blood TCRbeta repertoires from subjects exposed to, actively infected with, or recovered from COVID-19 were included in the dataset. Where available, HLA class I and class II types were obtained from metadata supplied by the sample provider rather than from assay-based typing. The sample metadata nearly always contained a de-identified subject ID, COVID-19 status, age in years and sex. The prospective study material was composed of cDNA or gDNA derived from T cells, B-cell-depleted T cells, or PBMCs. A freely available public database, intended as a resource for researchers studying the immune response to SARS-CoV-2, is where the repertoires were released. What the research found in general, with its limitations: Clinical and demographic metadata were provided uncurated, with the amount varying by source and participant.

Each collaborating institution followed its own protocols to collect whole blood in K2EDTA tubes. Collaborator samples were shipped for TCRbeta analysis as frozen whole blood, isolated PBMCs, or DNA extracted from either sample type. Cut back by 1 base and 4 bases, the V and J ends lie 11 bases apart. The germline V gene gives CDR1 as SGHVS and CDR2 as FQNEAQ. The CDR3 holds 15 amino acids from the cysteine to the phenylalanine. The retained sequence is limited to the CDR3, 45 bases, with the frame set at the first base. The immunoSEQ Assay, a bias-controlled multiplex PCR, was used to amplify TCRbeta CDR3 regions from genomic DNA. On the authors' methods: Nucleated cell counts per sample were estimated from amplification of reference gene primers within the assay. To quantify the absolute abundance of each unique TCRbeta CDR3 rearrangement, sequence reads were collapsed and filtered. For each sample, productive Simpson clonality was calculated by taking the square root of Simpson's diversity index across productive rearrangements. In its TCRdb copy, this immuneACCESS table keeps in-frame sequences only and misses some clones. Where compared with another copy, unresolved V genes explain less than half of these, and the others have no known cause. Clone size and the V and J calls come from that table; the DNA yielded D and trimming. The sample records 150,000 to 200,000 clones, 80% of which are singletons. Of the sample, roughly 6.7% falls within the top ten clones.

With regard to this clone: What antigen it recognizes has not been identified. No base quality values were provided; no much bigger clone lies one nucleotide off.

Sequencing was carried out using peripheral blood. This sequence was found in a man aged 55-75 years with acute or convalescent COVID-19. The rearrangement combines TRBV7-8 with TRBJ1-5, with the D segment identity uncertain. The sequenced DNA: TGTGCCAGCAGCTTAGATCACACAGTAAATCAGCCCCAGCATTTT. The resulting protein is CASSLDHTVNQPQHF.